This passage covers 23 T cell receptor beta chains from one sample sequenced in a study of blood T cell repertoires in COVID-19. Generated by immunoSEQ multiplex PCR, the TCRdb table keeps only in-frame clones and is missing some. This repertoire shows fewer than 100,000 clones, about 90% found once; its top ten account for approximately 46%. Material: peripheral blood. The receptors here all came from a human donor in a cohort sampled during active COVID-19.

This chain uses TRBV7-9 with TRBJ2-2, with 7 nucleotides matching TRBD1. There are 16 residues in the CDR3. The J segment lost 4 bases and the V segment lost 5 bases, leaving 10 bases of the junction unmatched. From germline, CDR1 is SEHNR and CDR2 FQNEAQ (reference sequence). This CDR3 is CASSPGTAPATGELFF. The CDR3 region has the DNA TGTGCCAGCAGCCCCGGGACAGCACCGGCCACCGGGGAGCTGTTTTTT.

J is TRBJ2-2 and V is TRBV4-2; D unresolved. The CDR3 runs to 17 residues. V was cut by 0 bases and J by 2 bases, with 13 bases left in between. From germline, CDR1 is LGHNA and CDR2 YNFKEQ. The chain's CDR3 is CASSQELRILNTGELFF. In DNA, the CDR3 is TGTGCCAGCAGCCAAGAACTCAGGATATTAAACACCGGGGAGCTGTTTTTT.

This chain connects TRBV5-6 to TRBJ1-2; D remains unclear. The CDR3 consists of 13 residues. Trimming shortened V by 2 bases and J by 4 bases, and 9 bases separated the two germline ends. The germline V gene encodes CDR1 SGHDT and CDR2 YYEEEE. The CDR3 reads CASSLVEAYGYTF. The DNA of the CDR3 is TGTGCCAGCAGCTTAGTAGAAGCCTATGGCTACACCTTC.

The chain couples TRBV5-1 to TRBJ2-6, with unresolved D. Germline assignment: CDR1 SGHRS and CDR2 YFSETQ. With 6 bases removed from V and 7 bases from J, the gap between germline ends came to 26 bases. This CDR3 has 18 amino acids. CDR3 DNA: TGCGCCAGCACCCGCGAATTTGTATTACTGAACCGAGCCAACGTCCTGACTTTC. Its translation: CASTREFVLLNRANVLTF.

This chain links TRBV24-1 with TRBJ2-2; the match to TRBD1 covers 12 bases. This CDR3 spans 16 amino acids. Germline V lookup: CDR1 KGHDR, CDR2 SFDVKD. J was trimmed by 9 bases and V by 4 bases; bases with no gene match: 8. CDR3 amino acids: CATSESPGTGGWELFF. The CDR3 DNA is TGTGCCACCAGTGAATCCCCCGGGACAGGGGGCTGGGAGCTGTTTTTT.

The chain links TRBV2 to TRBJ2-2; TRBD2 is a possible D gene (6 bases). This CDR3 region has 15 residues. V lost 0 bases, J lost 1 base, and 6 bases lay in between. Germline-derived CDR1 and CDR2 are SNHLY and FYNNEI. CDR3 sequence: CASSEARGNTGELFF. The CDR3 nucleotides are TGTGCCAGCAGTGAAGCGCGGGGGAACACCGGGGAGCTGTTTTTT.

This clone was picked up one time. The chain carries TRBV19 and TRBJ2-7; 8 bases fit TRBD2. Germline V gene data show CDR1 as LNHDA and CDR2 as SQIVND (reference sequence). V trimming: 3 bases; J trimming: 5 bases; junction bases outside the gene matches: 3. This CDR3 has 13 residues. In DNA form, the CDR3 reads TGTGCCAGTAGTATGATGACTAGCGACGAGCAGTACTTC. It codes for CASSMMTSDEQYF.

This clone was seen a single time. The chain has TRBV28 and TRBJ1-1; tentative D call: TRBD1 (5 bases). The CDR3 length is 15 residues. Germline values: CDR1 MDHEN, CDR2 SYDVKM. Trimming stripped 1 base from V and 4 bases from J, with 13 bases between. CDR3 loop: CASSLLGGFSTEAFF. The CDR3 coding sequence is TGTGCCAGCAGTTTATTGGGGGGTTTTAGCACTGAAGCTTTCTTT.

This chain connects TRBV5-1 to TRBJ2-5; 8 nucleotides line up with TRBD1. The V gene end was trimmed by 4 bases and the J gene end by 5 bases; junction bases not matched to a gene: 7. CDR1 is SGHRS, CDR2 YFSETQ, per germline. The CDR3 is 14 residues long. The CDR3 spells CASSPGDRSETQYF. CDR3 bases: TGCGCCAGCAGCCCCGGGGACAGGTCGGAGACCCAGTACTTC.

This chain uses TRBV19 with TRBJ2-5, with D possibly matching TRBD1 (6 bases). There are 14 residues in the CDR3. Trimming shortened V by 3 bases and J by 1 base, and 9 bases separated the two germline ends. Germline assignment: CDR1 LNHDA and CDR2 SQIVND (reference sequence). The CDR3 sequence is CASSIGQLQETQYF. The DNA of the CDR3 is TGTGCCAGTAGTATTGGACAGCTCCAAGAGACCCAGTACTTC.

The J gene is TRBJ2-7, the V gene TRBV21-1; no check of the table's D call, TRBD1, against the DNA was made. TRBV21-1 is recorded as a pseudogene. CDR3 length: 14 residues. CDR3 protein: CASSLQAYSREQYF. CDR3 in DNA: TGTGCCAGCAGCTTACAGGCGTATAGCCGGGAGCAGTACTTC.

V and J are TRBV19 and TRBJ1-5; D is undetermined. The CDR3 spans 14 residues. Germline CDR1 is LNHDA and CDR2 is SQIVND (reference sequence). Trimming removed 8 bases from V and 1 base from J, with 12 bases in between. DNA of the CDR3: TGTGCCAGTGAAACCGACTCGAGCAATCAGCCCCAGCATTTT. Its protein is CASETDSSNQPQHF.

The V gene is TRBV7-3, the J gene TRBJ2-2; D may be TRBD2 (6 bases). This CDR3 contains 14 residues. The V gene lost 4 bases and the J gene lost 3 bases, with 9 bases spanning the gap. Looked up from germline, CDR1 is SGHTA and CDR2 is FQGTGA. This CDR3 is CASSSTRHTGELFF. CDR3 nucleotides: TGTGCCAGCAGCTCGACTAGGCACACCGGGGAGCTGTTTTTT.

This clone was detected only once. V gene TRBV27 combines with J gene TRBJ1-2, with D maybe TRBD1 (6 bases). Trimming removed 5 bases at V and 0 bases at J, with 13 bases between. The CDR3 runs 15 residues. Germline V lookup: CDR1 MNHEY, CDR2 SMNVEV (reference sequence). The CDR3 is CASSLGRGSNYGYTF. In DNA form, the CDR3 reads TGTGCCAGCAGTCTGGGCAGGGGTTCTAACTATGGCTACACCTTC.

This clone showed up just once. V and J are TRBV18 and TRBJ2-3; D possibly corresponds to TRBD2 (6 bases). Germline-derived CDR1 and CDR2 are KGHSH and LQKENI. The V gene lost 11 bases and the J gene lost 0 bases, with 12 bases spanning the gap. The CDR3 extends over 13 amino acids. This chain's CDR3 is CASRTISTDTQYF. The CDR3 region has the DNA TGTGCCTCCCGGACTATAAGCACAGATACGCAGTATTTT.

The rearrangement uses TRBV5-1 and TRBJ2-3; 7 positions agree with TRBD2. Trimming took 0 bases from V and 1 from J; bases not matched to a gene: 5. Germline CDR1 is SGHRS and CDR2 is YFSETQ. There are 16 residues in the CDR3. CDR3 nucleotides: TGCGCCAGCAGCTTGGCGAGCGGGATTCGCACAGATACGCAGTATTTT. Protein sequence: CASSLASGIRTDTQYF.

The genes are TRBV5-1 and TRBJ1-2, with 12 bases lining up with TRBD1. Germline V lookup: CDR1 SGHRS, CDR2 YFSETQ. The CDR3 loop spans 14 amino acids. After removal of 3 bases from V and 6 bases from J, the junction contained 3 bases not matched to a gene. CDR3 DNA: TGCGCCAGCAGCTCCGGGACAGGGGGCAATGGCTACACCTTC. This translates into CASSSGTGGNGYTF.

The chain carries TRBV28 and TRBJ2-7; TRBD2 is a possible D gene (5 bases). Germline CDR1 is MDHEN and CDR2 is SYDVKM. With 6 bases removed from V and 2 bases from J, the gap between germline ends came to 17 bases. The CDR3 loop spans 15 amino acids. CDR3 sequence reads: CASSPWETPTYEQYF. The CDR3 bases are TGTGCCAGCAGCCCGTGGGAGACCCCTACCTACGAGCAGTACTTC.

The chain carries TRBV2 and TRBJ2-3, with TRBD1 matching over 10 bases. With 3 bases clipped from V and 1 base from J, the junction kept 1 base outside the gene matches. The CDR3 runs to 15 residues. Germline V lookup: CDR1 SNHLY, CDR2 FYNNEI. CDR3 in DNA: TGTGCCAGCAGTGACGGGACAGGGGGCACAGATACGCAGTATTTT. Translated, it gives CASSDGTGGTDTQYF.

V is TRBV2 and J is TRBJ2-1; 12 bases match TRBD2. Germline V gives CDR1 SNHLY, CDR2 FYNNEI. This CDR3 spans 17 amino acids. V gave up 11 bases and J gave up 5 bases; unmatched junction bases: 16. The CDR3 nucleotides are TGTGCCGGGAGGGGGGATCTAGCGGGAGGGCCCCACAATGAGCAGTTCTTC. Translated, it gives CAGRGDLAGGPHNEQFF.

This clone was observed once. This chain joins TRBV19 and TRBJ2-1; TRBD1 is a possible D gene (5 bases). The germline V gene encodes CDR1 LNHDA and CDR2 SQIVND (reference sequence). Trimming pared 3 bases from V and 6 bases from J, leaving 9 bases between. CDR3 length: 13 residues. DNA for the CDR3: TGTGCCAGTAGTATTTCAAGGGGCAATGAGCAGTTCTTC. This codes for CASSISRGNEQFF.

For the CDR3, the DNA is TGTGCCAGCTCCCCGACAGGGGAGGACATTCAGTACTTC. It is translated as CASSPTGEDIQYF. The genes are TRBV18 and TRBJ2-4; the match to TRBD1 covers 8 bases. Trimming at V came to 6 bases and at J to 8 bases, leaving 6 bases not matched to a gene. CDR1 and CDR2 from the germline V gene are KGHSH and LQKENI. The CDR3 extends over 13 amino acids.

The CDR3 is CASSHSYGANVLTF. CDR3 sequence (DNA): TGTGCCAGCTCACACTCTTACGGGGCCAACGTCCTGACTTTC. The chain carries TRBV18 and TRBJ2-6; D is unclear. The CDR3 covers 14 residues. The germline V gene encodes CDR1 KGHSH and CDR2 LQKENI. V dropped 4 bases and J dropped 4 bases, with 8 bases sitting between them.